The present T cell receptor (beta chain) was sequenced within a study of T cells in tuberculosis. Study as a whole: A South African cohort included IGRA-negative adolescents, latently infected IGRA-positive adolescents and adults with active tuberculosis.

Concerning this clone itself: The antigen is undetermined.

Time point reported: new active TB diagnosis, blood taken before or within 7 days of starting treatment. Confirmation came from sputum smear and/or culture positivity for M. tuberculosis. Each clinical donor contributed on average around 110,000 T cells from unsorted cryopreserved PBMC. Study results and caveats: Active tuberculosis TCR-alpha repertoires lay closer to GMM-specific TCRs than IGRA-negative controls, suggesting clonal expansion.

Libraries were prepared by immunoSEQ multiplex PCR; TCRdb keeps only in-frame clonotypes and omits some of them. The repertoire holds about 34,000 clones, more than 85% seen once, with roughly 10% in the top ten. CDR3 size: 13 residues. Germline CDR1 SGHTA, CDR2 FQGNSA. The V gene end was trimmed by 5 bases and the J gene end by 4 bases; junction bases not matched to a gene: 4. Source: PBMCs, taken at tuberculosis diagnosis. The V gene is TRBV7-2, the J gene TRBJ1-2; TRBD1 matches at 7 bases. The clonotype comes from an adult with tuberculosis. CDR3 loop: CASSRQGSYGYTF. The CDR3 DNA follows: TGTGCCAGCAGCCGACAGGGCTCCTATGGCTACACCTTC.